This passage covers 2 T cell receptor beta chains from one sample sequenced in a study of T cells after yellow fever vaccination. TCRdb analysed the 5' RACE reads with MiXCR anew, one entry per CDR3 protein. The sample lists more than 350,000 distinct CDR3 sequences; 11% were seen once. The sample consisted of PBMCs, taken on the day of the first yellow fever vaccination. The receptor set was obtained from a man between 18 and 29 years old who received the YFV17D yellow fever vaccine.

The sample holds many counts of this clonotype. CDR3 sequence reads: CASSTRTVDTQYF. CDR3 nucleotides: TGCGCCAGCAGCACCCGGACTGTCGATACGCAGTATTTT. The chain combines TRBV5-1 with TRBJ2-3; TRBD2 is a possible D gene (5 bases). Trimming stripped 4 bases from V and 6 bases from J, with 12 bases between. This CDR3 spans 13 amino acids. The germline gives CDR1 SGHRS, CDR2 YFSETQ.

This clonotype has a handful of counts. The V gene is TRBV28, the J gene TRBJ2-7, with D uncertain. The CDR3 sequence is 11 residues long. Germline V gene lookup returns CDR1 MDHEN and CDR2 SYDVKM. The ends were cut back, 8 bases at V and 3 bases at J, with 8 bases in the middle. For the CDR3, the DNA is TGTGCCAGCGCCCGAGGCTACGAGCAGTACTTC. It codes for CASARGYEQYF.